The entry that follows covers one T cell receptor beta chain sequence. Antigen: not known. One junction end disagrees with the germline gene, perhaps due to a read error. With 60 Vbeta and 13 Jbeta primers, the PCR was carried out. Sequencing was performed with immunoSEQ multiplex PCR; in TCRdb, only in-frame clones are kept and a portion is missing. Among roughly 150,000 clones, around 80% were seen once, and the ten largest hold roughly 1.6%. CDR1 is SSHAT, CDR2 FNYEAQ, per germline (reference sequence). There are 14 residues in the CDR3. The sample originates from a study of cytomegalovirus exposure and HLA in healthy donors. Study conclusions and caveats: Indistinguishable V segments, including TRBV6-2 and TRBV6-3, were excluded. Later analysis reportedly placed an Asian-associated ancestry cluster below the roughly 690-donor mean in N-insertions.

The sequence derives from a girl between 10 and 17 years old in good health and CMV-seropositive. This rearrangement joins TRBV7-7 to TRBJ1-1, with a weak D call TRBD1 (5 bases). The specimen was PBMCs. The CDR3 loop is CASITQRGGIEAFF. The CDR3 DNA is TGTGCTAGCATCACTCAGCGGGGGGGGATTGAAGCTTTCTTT.